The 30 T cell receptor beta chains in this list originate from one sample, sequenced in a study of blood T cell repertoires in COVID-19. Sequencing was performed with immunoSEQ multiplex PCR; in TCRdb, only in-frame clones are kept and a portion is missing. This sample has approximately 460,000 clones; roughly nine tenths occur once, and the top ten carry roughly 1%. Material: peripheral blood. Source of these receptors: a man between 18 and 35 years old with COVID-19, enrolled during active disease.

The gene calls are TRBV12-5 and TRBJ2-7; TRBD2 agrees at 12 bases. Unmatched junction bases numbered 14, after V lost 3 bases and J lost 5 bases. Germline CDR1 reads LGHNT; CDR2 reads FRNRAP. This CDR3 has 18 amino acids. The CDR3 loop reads CASGFRSSGRGRQDEQYF. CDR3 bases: TGTGCTAGTGGTTTTCGTTCTAGCGGGAGGGGAAGGCAGGACGAGCAGTACTTC. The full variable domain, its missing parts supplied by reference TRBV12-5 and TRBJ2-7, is DARVTQTPRHKVTEMGQEVTMRCQPILGHNTVFWYRQTMMQGLELLAYFRNRAPLDDSGMPKDRFSAEMPDATLATLKIQPSEPRDSAVYFCASGFRSSGRGRQDEQYFGPGTRLTVT.

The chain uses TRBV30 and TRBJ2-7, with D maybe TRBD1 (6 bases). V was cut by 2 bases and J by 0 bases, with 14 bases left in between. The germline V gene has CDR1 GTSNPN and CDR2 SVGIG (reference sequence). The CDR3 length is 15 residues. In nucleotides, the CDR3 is TGTGCCTGGAGTCTGGGGGCCGGAAGCTCCTACGAGCAGTACTTC. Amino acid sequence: CAWSLGAGSSYEQYF.

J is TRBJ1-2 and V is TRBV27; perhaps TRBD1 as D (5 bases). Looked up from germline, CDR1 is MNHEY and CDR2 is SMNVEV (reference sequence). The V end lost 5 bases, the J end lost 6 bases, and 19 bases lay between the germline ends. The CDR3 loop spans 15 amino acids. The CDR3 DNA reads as TGTGCCAGCAGTCCCGACCTGGCAGGGATGGATGGCTACACCTTC. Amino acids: CASSPDLAGMDGYTF.

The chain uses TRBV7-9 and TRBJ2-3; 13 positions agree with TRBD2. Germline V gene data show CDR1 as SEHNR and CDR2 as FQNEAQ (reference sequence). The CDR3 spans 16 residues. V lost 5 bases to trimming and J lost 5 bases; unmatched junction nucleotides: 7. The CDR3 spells CASSPGLAGAGDTQYF. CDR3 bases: TGTGCCAGCAGCCCTGGACTAGCGGGGGCCGGAGATACGCAGTATTTT.

The CDR3 DNA reads TGCGCCAGCAGTGAAGAAAGCGGGGGGCCCTGGCGCACAGATACGCAGTATTTT. Translated, it gives CASSEESGGPWRTDTQYF. The chain combines TRBV10-1 with TRBJ2-3; TRBD2 matches at 9 bases. The V gene's germline CDR1 is WNHNN and CDR2 SYGVQD (reference sequence). Losses at the gene ends were 3 bases for V and 1 base for J; bases not matched to a gene: 11. The CDR3 is made up of 18 amino acids.

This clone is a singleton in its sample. As DNA, the CDR3 is TGTGCCAGCAGCTTATTACAGGGAGCTGAAGCTTTCTTT. It yields the protein CASSLLQGAEAFF. This rearrangement joins TRBV7-9 to TRBJ1-1, with a tentative D call TRBD1 (6 bases). The CDR3 is 13 residues long. Trimming cost V 2 bases and J 6 bases, with 10 bases left between them. CDR1 and CDR2 from the germline V gene are SEHNR and FQNEAQ (reference sequence).

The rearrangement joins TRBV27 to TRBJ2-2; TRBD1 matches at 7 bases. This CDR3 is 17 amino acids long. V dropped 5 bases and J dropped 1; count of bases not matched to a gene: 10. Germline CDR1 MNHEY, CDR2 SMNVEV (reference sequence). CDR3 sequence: CASSPNRDRMNTGELFF. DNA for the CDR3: TGTGCCAGCAGTCCGAACCGGGACAGAATGAACACCGGGGAGCTGTTTTTT.

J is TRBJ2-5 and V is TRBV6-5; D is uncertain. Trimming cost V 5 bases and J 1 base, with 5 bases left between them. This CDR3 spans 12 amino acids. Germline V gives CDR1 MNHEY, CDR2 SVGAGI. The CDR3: CASSPVQETQYF. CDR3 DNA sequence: TGTGCCAGCAGTCCGGTCCAAGAGACCCAGTACTTC.

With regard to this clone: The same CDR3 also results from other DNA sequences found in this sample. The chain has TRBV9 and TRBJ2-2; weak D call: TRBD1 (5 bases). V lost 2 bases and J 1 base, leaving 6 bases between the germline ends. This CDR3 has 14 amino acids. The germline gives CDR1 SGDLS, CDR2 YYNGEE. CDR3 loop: CASSVGQNTGELFF. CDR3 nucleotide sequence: TGTGCCAGCAGCGTCGGACAGAACACCGGGGAGCTGTTTTTT.

CDR3 sequence: CASSLVQGAVVTGELFF. The CDR3 coding sequence is TGTGCCAGCAGTTTAGTCCAGGGGGCGGTTGTCACCGGGGAGCTGTTTTTT. The gene calls are TRBV6-2 or TRBV6-3 and TRBJ2-2; 8 bases fit TRBD1. CDR1 and CDR2 (germline): MNHEY, SVGEGT. Germline trimming cut 4 bases from V and 4 bases from J; bases unmatched to any gene: 11. The CDR3 loop spans 17 amino acids.

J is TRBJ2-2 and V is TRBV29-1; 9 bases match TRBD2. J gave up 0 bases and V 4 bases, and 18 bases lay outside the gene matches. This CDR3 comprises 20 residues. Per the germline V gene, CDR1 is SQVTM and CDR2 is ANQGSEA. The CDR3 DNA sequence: TGCAGCGTTGGGGCGGGACAAAAGACTAGCGGATTAGCGAACACCGGGGAGCTGTTTTTT. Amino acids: CSVGAGQKTSGLANTGELFF.

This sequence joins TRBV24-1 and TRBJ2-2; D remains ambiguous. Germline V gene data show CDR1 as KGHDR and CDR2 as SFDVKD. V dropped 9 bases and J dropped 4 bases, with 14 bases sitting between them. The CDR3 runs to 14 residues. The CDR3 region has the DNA TGTGCCACCTCCCTAGGCATATCCACCGGGGAGCTGTTTTTT. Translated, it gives CATSLGISTGELFF.

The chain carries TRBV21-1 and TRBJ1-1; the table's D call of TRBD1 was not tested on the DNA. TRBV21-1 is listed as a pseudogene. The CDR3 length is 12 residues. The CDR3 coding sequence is TGTGCCAGAGGACAGGGGAACACTGAAGCTTTCTTT. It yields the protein CARGQGNTEAFF.

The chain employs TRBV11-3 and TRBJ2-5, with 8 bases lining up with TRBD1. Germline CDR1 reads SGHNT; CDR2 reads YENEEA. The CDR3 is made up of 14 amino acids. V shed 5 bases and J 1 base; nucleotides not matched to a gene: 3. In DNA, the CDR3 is TGTGCCAGCAGCAAGCAGGGGGCCCAAGAGACCCAGTACTTC. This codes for CASSKQGAQETQYF. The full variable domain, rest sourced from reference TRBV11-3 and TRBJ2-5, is EAGVVQSPRYKIIEKKQPVAFWCNPISGHNTLYWYLQNLGQGPELLIRYENEEAVDDSQLPKDRFSAERLKGVDSTLKIQPAELGDSAVYLCASSKQGAQETQYFGPGTRLLVL.

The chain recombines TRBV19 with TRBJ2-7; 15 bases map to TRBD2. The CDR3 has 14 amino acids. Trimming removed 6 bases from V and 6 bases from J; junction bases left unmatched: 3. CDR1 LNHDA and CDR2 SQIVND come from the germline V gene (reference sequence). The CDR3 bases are TGTGCCAGTAGCGGGACTAGCGGGGGGCTCGAGCAGTACTTC. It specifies CASSGTSGGLEQYF.

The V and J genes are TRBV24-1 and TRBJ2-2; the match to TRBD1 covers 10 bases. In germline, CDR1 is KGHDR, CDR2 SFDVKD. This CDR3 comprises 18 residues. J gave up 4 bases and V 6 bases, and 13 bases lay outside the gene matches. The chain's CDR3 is CATSRSGDRGETTGELFF. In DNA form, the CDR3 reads TGTGCCACCAGTAGGTCAGGGGACAGGGGTGAGACCACCGGGGAGCTGTTTTTT.

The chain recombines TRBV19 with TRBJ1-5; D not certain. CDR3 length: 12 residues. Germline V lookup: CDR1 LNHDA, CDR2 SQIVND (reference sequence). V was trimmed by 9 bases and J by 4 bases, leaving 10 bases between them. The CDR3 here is CASKRENQPQHF. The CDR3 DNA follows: TGTGCCAGCAAGCGGGAAAATCAGCCCCAGCATTTT. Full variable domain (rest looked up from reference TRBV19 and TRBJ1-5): DGGITQSPKYLFRKEGQNVTLSCEQNLNHDAMYWYRQDPGQGLRLIYYSQIVNDFQKGDIAEGYSVSREKKESFPLTVTSAQKNPTAFYLCASKRENQPQHFGDGTRLSIL.

CDR3 sequence (DNA): TGTGCCAGCAGTTGGACAGTTACCAATTCACCCCTCCACTTT. Its protein is CASSWTVTNSPLHF. The gene calls are TRBV27 and TRBJ1-6; TRBD1 is a possible D gene (6 bases). The germline gives CDR1 MNHEY, CDR2 SMNVEV (reference sequence). Trimming stripped 4 bases from V and 7 bases from J, with 11 bases between. The CDR3 has 14 residues.

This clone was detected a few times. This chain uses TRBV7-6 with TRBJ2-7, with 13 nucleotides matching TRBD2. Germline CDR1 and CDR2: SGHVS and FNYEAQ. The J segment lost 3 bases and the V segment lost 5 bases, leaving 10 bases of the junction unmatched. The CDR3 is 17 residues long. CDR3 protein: CASSGGTSGNSYYEQYF. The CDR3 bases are TGTGCCAGCAGCGGAGGGACTAGCGGGAACTCCTACTACGAGCAGTACTTC.

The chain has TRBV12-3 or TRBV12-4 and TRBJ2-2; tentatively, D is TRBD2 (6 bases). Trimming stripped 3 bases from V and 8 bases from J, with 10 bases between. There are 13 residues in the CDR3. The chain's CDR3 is CASSLGGLGELFF. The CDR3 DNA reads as TGTGCCAGCAGTTTGGGAGGATTAGGGGAGCTGTTTTTT.

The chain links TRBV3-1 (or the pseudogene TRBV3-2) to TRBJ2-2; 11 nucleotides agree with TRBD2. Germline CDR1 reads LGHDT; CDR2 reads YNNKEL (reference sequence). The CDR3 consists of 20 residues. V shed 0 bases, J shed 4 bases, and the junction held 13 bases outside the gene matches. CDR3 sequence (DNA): TGTGCCAGCAGCCAAGATAATCTTAGCGGGGGGGCCTCGGGCACCGGGGAGCTGTTTTTT. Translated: CASSQDNLSGGASGTGELFF.

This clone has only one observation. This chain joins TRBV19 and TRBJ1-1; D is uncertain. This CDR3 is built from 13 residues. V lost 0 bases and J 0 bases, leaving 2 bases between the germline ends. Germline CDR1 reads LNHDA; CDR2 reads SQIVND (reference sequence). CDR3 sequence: CASSIDMNTEAFF. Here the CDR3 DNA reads TGTGCCAGTAGTATAGACATGAACACTGAAGCTTTCTTT.

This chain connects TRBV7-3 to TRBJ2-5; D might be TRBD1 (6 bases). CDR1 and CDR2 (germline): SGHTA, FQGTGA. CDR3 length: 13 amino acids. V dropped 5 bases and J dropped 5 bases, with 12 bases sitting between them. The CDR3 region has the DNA TGTGCCAGCAGCGCAAGGGGGAGTGAGACCCAGTACTTC. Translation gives CASSARGSETQYF.

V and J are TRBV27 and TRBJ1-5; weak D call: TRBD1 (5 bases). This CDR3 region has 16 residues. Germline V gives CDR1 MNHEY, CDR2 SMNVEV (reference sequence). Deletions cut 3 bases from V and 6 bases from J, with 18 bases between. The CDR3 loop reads CASSFGPGLDGQPQHF. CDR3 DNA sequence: TGTGCCAGCAGTTTCGGTCCAGGGCTGGATGGTCAGCCCCAGCATTTT.

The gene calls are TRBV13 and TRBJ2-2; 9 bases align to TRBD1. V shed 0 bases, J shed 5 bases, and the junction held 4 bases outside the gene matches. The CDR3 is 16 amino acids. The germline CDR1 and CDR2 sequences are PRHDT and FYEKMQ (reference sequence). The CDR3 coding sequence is TGTGCCAGCAGCTTAGGCCTAGGACAGGGGACCGGGGAGCTGTTTTTT. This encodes CASSLGLGQGTGELFF.

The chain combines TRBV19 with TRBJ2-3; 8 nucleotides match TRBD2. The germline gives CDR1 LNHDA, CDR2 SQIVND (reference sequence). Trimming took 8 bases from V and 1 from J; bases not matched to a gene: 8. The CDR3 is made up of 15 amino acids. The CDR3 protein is CASRAWREGTDTQYF. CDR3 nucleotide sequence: TGTGCCAGTCGTGCTTGGCGGGAGGGCACAGATACGCAGTATTTT.

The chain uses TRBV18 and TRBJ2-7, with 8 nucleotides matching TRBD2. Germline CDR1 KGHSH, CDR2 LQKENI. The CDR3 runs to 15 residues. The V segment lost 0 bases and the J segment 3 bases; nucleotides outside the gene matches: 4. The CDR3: CASSPPGAGGYEQYF. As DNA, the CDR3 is TGTGCCAGCTCACCACCGGGGGCGGGGGGCTACGAGCAGTACTTC.

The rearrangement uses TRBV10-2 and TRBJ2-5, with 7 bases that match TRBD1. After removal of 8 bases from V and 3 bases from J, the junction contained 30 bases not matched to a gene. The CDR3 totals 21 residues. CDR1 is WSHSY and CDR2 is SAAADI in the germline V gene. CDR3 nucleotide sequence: TGCGCCAGCCAGCGTGTGATTTGGGGACAGTTCGTGTGGGGGCTAGAAGAGACCCAGTACTTC. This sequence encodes CASQRVIWGQFVWGLEETQYF.

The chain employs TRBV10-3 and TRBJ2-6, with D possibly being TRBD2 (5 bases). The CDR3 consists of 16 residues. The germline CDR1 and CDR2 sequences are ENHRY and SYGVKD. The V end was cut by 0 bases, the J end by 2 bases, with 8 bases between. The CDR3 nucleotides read TGTGCCATCAGTGAGTCGGGAGCGGCTGGGGCCAACGTCCTGACTTTC. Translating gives CAISESGAAGANVLTF.

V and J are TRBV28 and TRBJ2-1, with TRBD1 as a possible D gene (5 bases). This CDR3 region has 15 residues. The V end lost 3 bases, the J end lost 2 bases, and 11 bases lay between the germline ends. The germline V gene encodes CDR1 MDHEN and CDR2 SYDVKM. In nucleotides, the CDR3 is TGTGCCAGCAGTTTCCCAGGGCAGGCCTACAATGAGCAGTTCTTC. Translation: CASSFPGQAYNEQFF.